These 8 T cell receptor beta chains were sequenced from one sample in a study of blood T cell repertoires in COVID-19. Clones were sequenced by immunoSEQ multiplex PCR, and TCRdb holds only the in-frame ones, with some missing. The sample yields under 150,000 clones, approximately 86% seen once. Sequenced material: peripheral blood. These receptors were collected from a woman between 45 and 60 years old who had recovered from COVID-19.

The rearrangement joins TRBV30 to TRBJ1-2, with TRBD1 matching 9 bases. This CDR3 is built from 14 residues. CDR1 GTSNPN and CDR2 SVGIG come from the germline V gene (reference sequence). J gave up 8 bases and V 3 bases, and 10 bases lay outside the gene matches. The CDR3 coding sequence is TGTGCCTGGAGCCTCCGCGACAGGGGGAGAGGCTACACCTTC. Residues: CAWSLRDRGRGYTF.

The chain couples TRBV18 to TRBJ1-1; the D gene is possibly TRBD1 (5 bases). The CDR3 length is 17 residues. Trimming removed 3 bases at V and 1 base at J, with 18 bases between. In germline, CDR1 is KGHSH, CDR2 LQKENI. In DNA form, the CDR3 reads TGTGCCAGCTCACCGGGTGGGGTGGGGCTAAAGAACACTGAAGCTTTCTTT. Amino acid sequence: CASSPGGVGLKNTEAFF.

This chain links TRBV4-3 with TRBJ1-2; tentative D call: TRBD1 (6 bases). This CDR3 is built from 14 residues. CDR1 is LGHNA and CDR2 is YSLEER in the germline V gene. Trimming took off 0 bases at V and 10 bases at J, with 15 bases between the two ends. The CDR3 loop reads CASSQEGAGPFYTF. CDR3 sequence (DNA): TGCGCCAGCAGCCAAGAGGGGGCAGGGCCCTTCTACACCTTC.

The gene calls are TRBV20-1 and TRBJ2-5, with D perhaps matching TRBD2 (5 bases). The CDR3 has 11 residues. From germline, CDR1 is DFQATT and CDR2 SNEGSKA (reference sequence). Trimming removed 5 bases at V and 5 bases at J, with 9 bases between. CDR3 nucleotides: TGCAGTGCTCCGACGGGGGAGACCCAGTACTTC. Translated, it gives CSAPTGETQYF.

The genes are TRBV19 and TRBJ2-5; perhaps TRBD1 as D (6 bases). Germline CDR1 is LNHDA and CDR2 is SQIVND (reference sequence). CDR3 length: 14 amino acids. Trimming stripped 3 bases from V and 5 bases from J, with 13 bases between. The chain's CDR3 is CASSMFGQRETQYF. The DNA of the CDR3 is TGTGCCAGTAGTATGTTCGGACAGCGGGAGACCCAGTACTTC.

This clone was recorded a few times. CDR3: CASSKRGEDRENSGNTIYF. For the CDR3, the DNA is TGTGCCAGCAGCAAAAGGGGGGAGGACAGGGAGAATTCTGGAAACACCATATATTTT. V usage is TRBV21-1 and J usage is TRBJ1-3; TRBD1, the table's D call, was not compared with the DNA. TRBV21-1 is a listed pseudogene. This CDR3 is built from 19 residues.

This sequence joins TRBV6-1 and TRBJ2-2; TRBD1 agrees at 9 bases. In germline, CDR1 is MNHNS, CDR2 SASEGT. This CDR3 spans 18 amino acids. The ends lost 4 bases at V and 2 bases at J; junction bases unmatched: 11. CDR3 DNA: TGTGCCAGCAGTGGGCCCGGACAGGGGATAATAAACACCGGGGAGCTGTTTTTT. It specifies CASSGPGQGIINTGELFF.

The chain recombines TRBV5-4 with TRBJ2-5; D is unclear. The CDR3 extends over 16 amino acids. Germline assignment: CDR1 SGHNT and CDR2 YYREEE (reference sequence). V was trimmed by 0 bases and J by 2 bases, leaving 14 bases between them. This CDR3 reads CASSLEAAARQETQYF. CDR3 nucleotide sequence: TGTGCCAGCAGCTTGGAGGCAGCCGCCAGGCAAGAGACCCAGTACTTC. Variable domain in full (rest from reference TRBV5-4 and TRBJ2-5): ETGVTQSPTHLIKTRGQQVTLRCSSQSGHNTVSWYQQALGQGPQFIFQYYREEENGRGNFPPRFSGLQFPNYSSELNVNALELDDSALYLCASSLEAAARQETQYFGPGTRLLVL.